This record concerns one TCR beta chain sequence. This clone was seen a few times. Its antigen remains undetermined. With a mouse as the source, gene names and germline sequences are drawn from the mouse. Other DNA sequences in this specimen translate into the identical CDR3. The sample is drawn from a study of CD8+ T cells in alopecia areata (dated by TCRdb to between 2018 and 2020). For the wider study: Skin from C3H/HeJ donors with spontaneous alopecia (roughly 6-13 months old) was grafted onto female C3H/HeJ recipients that were roughly 6-11 weeks old. To study T cell clonal expansion in alopecia areata, the researchers applied high-throughput TCRbeta sequencing to both the C3H/HeJ mouse model and human patients. On the human side, TCRbeta sequencing was run on scalp tissue and on sorted CD4+ and CD8+ peripheral blood T cells from healthy controls and from alopecia areata patients with either patchy or totalis/universalis disease. Clonality in the scalp was compared among normal scalp (n=4), patchy alopecia areata scalp (n=8), and alopecia totalis/universalis scalp (n=8). RNA was obtained with the PAXgene miRNA kit for fixed scalp, the miRNeasy kit for PBMCs, and the RNeasy kit for mouse skin. Amplification of TCRbeta CDR3 regions was done by immunoSEQ multiplex PCR using 35 Vbeta forward primers and 13 Jbeta reverse primers.

The method behind the library was the immunoSEQ multiplex PCR assay. RNA was extracted from all samples and reverse transcribed into cDNA as template for TCR sequencing. First-strand cDNA was synthesized with SuperScript III using a 2:1 mix of oligo-dT and random hexamers. A synthetic immune receptor repertoire was used to gauge amplification bias, and whatever bias remained was removed computationally. Sequencing of the libraries was done on Illumina HiSeq using 60 bp reads that spanned the CDR3 and were read from J toward V. The paper's data handling went like this. Raw reads were preprocessed for error removal, and CDR3 was defined according to IMGT conventions as running from the conserved cysteine to phenylalanine. To get clonality, Shannon entropy was normalized by log2 of the number of productive unique TCRs and the result was subtracted from 1. Whether each scalp clone was CD4 or CD8 was inferred by checking scalp TCRbeta sequences against the CD4 and CD8 repertoires from sorted blood. TCRdb mirrors the immuneACCESS table, restricted to in-frame sequences. Some clones are absent from its copies; in checked studies, under half trace to an unresolved V gene, and the reason for the others is unknown. V, J and clone size derive from that table, while D and trimming were established from the DNA sequence. Across this sample, 290,000 or so clones were tabulated and none appeared just once. Approximately 1.2% of the sample belongs to the ten largest clones.

Pooled mouse cutaneous lymph node cells were stained for CD4, CD8alpha, NKG2D, NKG2ACE and other markers and were then sorted on a BD Influx. The full study reports these points: Unlike mouse skin, which is dominated by gammadelta T cells, normal human skin has resident alphabeta T cells that are also sequenced, and this complicates analysis of the scalp TCR repertoire. Higher clonality and more expanded CD8+ clones were observed in lesional scalp than in normal scalp, particularly in alopecia totalis/universalis, a finding suggestive of antigenic drive. Shared TCR sequences between patients were less evident than in mice, which may be partly attributable to HLA diversity in the patient population.

The clonotype originates from a C3H/HeJ mouse with alopecia areata. This strain has the MHC haplotype H2-k. Sequenced: CD4+ T cells sorted from a lymph node.

The CDR3 reads as follows: CASSKGQYNSPLYF. The part of the CDR3 DNA that was read is TGTGCCAGCAGTAAGGGACAGTATAATTCGCCC. The V and J genes are TRBV19 and TRBJ1-6; 7 central nucleotides agree with TRBD1. Read coverage stops 3 residues before the CDR3 terminus; the germline J gene supplies the remainder. TRBJ1-6 is an ORF for which the function is uncertain. Trimming leaves V shorter by 3 bases and J shorter by 4 bases, with the junction holding 1 base beyond the gene matches. Measured from the cysteine to the phenylalanine, the CDR3 is 14 residues long. The CDR3 was read in part: 33 bases, with the frame set at base 1. Taken from the germline V gene (reference sequence), the CDR1 and CDR2 loops are FNHDT and SITEND.